The clone carrying this TCR beta chain was seen at least ten times. Its antigen remains unknown. Thyroid ultrasound, orbital computed tomography, TRAb, serum thyroxine and clinical symptoms formed the basis of diagnosis. The data stem from a study of Graves' ophthalmopathy and Graves' hyperthyroidism. Study observations and caveats: Blood shared most expanded thyroid clonotypes above 0.001 frequency. Forecasting of ophthalmopathy progression by the model achieved nearly 71% sensitivity and less than 80% specificity.

Beta-chain TCR CDR3 regions were amplified from RNA transcripts. Investigators did first-round RT-PCR with HTBI primers, then second-round multiplex PCR. TCRdb recomputed calls from the multiplex PCR reads with MiXCR, one row per CDR3 protein. The table includes 400,000 to 450,000 distinct CDR3 sequences, roughly 21% detected once. The receptor was derived from a woman under 30 with stable Graves' hyperthyroidism. Material: peripheral blood.

In nucleotides, the CDR3 is TGTGCCAGCAGTTTCACCCCGGTGCAGACCAACACTGAAGCTTTCTTT. Translation: CASSFTPVQTNTEAFF. This chain uses TRBV6-5 with TRBJ1-1; D unresolved. Germline V CDR1 and CDR2: MNHEY, SVGAGI. V lost 4 bases to trimming and J lost 2 bases, with 17 bases between them. The CDR3 totals 16 residues.